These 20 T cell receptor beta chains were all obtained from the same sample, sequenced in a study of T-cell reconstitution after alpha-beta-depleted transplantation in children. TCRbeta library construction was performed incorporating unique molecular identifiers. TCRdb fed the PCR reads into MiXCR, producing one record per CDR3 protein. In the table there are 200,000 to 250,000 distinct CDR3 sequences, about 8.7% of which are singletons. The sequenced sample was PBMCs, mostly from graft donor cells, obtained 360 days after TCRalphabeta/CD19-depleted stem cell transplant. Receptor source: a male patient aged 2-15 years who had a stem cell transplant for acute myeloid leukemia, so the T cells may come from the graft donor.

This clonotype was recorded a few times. CDR3 residues: CAISEDTRIQETQYF. CDR3 coding DNA: TGTGCCATCAGTGAGGATACACGAATCCAAGAGACCCAGTACTTC. The chain uses TRBV10-3 and TRBJ2-5; D ambiguous. CDR1 is ENHRY, CDR2 SYGVKD, per germline. This CDR3 contains 15 residues. The V end was cut by 2 bases, the J end by 1 base, with 11 bases between.

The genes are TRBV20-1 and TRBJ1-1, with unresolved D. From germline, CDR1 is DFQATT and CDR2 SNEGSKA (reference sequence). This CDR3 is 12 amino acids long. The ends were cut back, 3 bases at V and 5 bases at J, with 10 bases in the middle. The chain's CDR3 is CSARDPGTEAFF. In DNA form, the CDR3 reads TGCAGTGCTAGGGACCCCGGGACTGAAGCTTTCTTT.

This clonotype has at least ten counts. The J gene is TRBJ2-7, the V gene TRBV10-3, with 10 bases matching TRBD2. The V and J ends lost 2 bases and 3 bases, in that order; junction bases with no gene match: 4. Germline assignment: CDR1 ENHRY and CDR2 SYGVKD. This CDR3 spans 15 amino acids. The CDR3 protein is CAISETLAGDYEQYF. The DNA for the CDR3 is TGTGCCATCAGTGAGACCCTAGCGGGAGACTACGAGCAGTACTTC.

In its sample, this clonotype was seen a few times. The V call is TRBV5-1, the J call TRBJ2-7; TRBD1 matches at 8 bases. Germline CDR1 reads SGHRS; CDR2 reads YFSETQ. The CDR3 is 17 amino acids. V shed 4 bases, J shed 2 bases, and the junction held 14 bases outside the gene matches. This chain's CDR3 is CASSLPPGQAYPYEQYF. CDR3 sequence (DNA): TGCGCCAGCAGCCTACCGCCGGGACAGGCTTACCCCTACGAGCAGTACTTC.

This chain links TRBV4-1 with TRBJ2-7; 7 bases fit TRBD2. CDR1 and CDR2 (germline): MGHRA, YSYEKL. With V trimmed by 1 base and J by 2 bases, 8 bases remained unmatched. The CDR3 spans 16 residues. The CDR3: CASSQGGGASTYEQYV. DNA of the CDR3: TGCGCCAGCAGCCAAGGGGGGGGAGCTTCCACCTACGAGCAGTACGTC.

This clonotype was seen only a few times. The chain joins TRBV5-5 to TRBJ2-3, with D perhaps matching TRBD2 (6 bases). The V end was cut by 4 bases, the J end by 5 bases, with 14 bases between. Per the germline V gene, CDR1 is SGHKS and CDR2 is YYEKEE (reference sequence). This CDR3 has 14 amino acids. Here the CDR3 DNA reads TGTGCCAGCAGCGGAAGGCCGGGGGTAGATACGCAGTATTTT. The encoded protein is CASSGRPGVDTQYF.

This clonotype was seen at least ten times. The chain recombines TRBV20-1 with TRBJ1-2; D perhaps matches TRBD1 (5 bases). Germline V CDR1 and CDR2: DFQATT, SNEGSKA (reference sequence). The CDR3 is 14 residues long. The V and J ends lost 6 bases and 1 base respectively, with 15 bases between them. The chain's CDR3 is CSAIHRLLNYGYTF. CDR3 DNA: TGCAGTGCCATTCACAGGCTCCTTAACTATGGCTACACCTTC.

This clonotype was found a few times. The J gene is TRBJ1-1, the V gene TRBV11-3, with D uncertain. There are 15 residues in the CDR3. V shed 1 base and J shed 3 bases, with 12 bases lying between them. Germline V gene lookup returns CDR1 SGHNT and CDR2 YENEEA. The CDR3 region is CASSLGRARDTEAFF. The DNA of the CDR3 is TGTGCCAGCAGCTTAGGGAGGGCCCGGGACACTGAAGCTTTCTTT.

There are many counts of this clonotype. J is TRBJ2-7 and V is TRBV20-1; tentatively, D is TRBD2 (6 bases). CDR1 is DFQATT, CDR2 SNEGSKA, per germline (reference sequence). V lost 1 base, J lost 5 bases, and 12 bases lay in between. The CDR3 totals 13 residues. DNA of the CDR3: TGCAGTGCTAGAGGGGACTCCCCAAACGAGCAGTACTTC. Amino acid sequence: CSARGDSPNEQYF.

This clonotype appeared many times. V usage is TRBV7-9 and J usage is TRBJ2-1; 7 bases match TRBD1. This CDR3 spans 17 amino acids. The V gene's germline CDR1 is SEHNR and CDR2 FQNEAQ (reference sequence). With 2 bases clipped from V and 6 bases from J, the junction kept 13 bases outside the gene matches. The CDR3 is CASSLYSTGWEGNEQFF. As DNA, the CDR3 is TGTGCCAGCAGCTTATACTCGACAGGGTGGGAAGGCAATGAGCAGTTCTTC.

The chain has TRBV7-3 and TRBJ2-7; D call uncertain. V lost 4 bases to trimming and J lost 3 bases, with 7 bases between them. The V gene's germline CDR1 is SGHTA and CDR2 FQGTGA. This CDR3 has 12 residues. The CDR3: CASSSLYYEQYF. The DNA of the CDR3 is TGTGCCAGCAGCTCCCTATACTACGAGCAGTACTTC.

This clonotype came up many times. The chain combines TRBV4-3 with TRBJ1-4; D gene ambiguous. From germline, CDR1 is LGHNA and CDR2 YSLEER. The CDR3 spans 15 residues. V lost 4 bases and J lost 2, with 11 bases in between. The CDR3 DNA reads TGCGCCAGCAGCCCAGACGGCAAGACTAATGAAAAACTGTTTTTT. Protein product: CASSPDGKTNEKLFF.

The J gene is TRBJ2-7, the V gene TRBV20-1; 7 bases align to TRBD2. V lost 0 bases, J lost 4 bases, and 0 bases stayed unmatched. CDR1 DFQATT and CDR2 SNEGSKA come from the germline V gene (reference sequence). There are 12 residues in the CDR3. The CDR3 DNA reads TGCAGTGCTAGAGAGGGGGGGTACGAGCAGTACTTC. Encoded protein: CSAREGGYEQYF.

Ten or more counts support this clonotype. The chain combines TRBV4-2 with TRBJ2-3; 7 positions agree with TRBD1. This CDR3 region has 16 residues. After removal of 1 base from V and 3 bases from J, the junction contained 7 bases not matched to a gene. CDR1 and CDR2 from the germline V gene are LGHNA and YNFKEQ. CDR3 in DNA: TGTGCCAGCAGCCAAGGCACAAGGGGGCATACAGATACGCAGTATTTT. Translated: CASSQGTRGHTDTQYF.

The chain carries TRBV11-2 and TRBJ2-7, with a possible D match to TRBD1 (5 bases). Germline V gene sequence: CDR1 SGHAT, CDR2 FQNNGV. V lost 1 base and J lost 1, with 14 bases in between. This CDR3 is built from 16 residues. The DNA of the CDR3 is TGTGCCAGCAGCTTAGTAAGCAGGGCCGCGTCCTACGAGCAGTACTTC. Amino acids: CASSLVSRAASYEQYF.

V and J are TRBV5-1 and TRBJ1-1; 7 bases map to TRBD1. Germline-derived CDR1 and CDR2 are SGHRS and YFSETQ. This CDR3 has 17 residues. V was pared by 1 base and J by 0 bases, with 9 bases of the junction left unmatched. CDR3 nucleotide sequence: TGCGCCAGCAGCTTGTTTTCAGGGACAGCTATGAACACTGAAGCTTTCTTT. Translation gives CASSLFSGTAMNTEAFF. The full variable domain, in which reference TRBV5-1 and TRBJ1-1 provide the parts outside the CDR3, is KAGVTQTPRYLIKTRGQQVTLSCSPISGHRSVSWYQQTPGQGLQFLFEYFSETQRNKGNFPGRFSGRQFSNSRSEMNVSTLELGDSALYLCASSLFSGTAMNTEAFFGQGTRLTVV.

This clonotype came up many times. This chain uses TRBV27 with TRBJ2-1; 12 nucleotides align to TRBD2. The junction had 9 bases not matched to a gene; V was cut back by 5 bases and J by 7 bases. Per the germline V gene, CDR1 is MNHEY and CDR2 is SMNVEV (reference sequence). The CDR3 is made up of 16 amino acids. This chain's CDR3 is CASSPGTSGRQNEQFF. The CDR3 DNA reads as TGTGCCAGCAGTCCCGGAACTAGCGGGAGGCAGAATGAGCAGTTCTTC.

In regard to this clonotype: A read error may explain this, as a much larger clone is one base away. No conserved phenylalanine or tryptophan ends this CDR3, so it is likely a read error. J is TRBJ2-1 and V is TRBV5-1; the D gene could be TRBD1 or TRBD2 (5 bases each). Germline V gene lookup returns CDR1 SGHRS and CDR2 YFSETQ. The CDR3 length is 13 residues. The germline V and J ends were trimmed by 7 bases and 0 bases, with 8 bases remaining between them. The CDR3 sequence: CASGGGSYNEQFY. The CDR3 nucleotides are TGCGCCAGCGGGGGTGGCTCCTACAATGAGCAGTTCTAC.

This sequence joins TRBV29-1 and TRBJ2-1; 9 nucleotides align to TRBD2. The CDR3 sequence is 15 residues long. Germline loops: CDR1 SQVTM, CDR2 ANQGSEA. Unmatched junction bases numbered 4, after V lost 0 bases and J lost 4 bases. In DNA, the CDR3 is TGCAGCGTTGAAGATAGGAGCGGGGGGTACAATGAGCAGTTCTTC. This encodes CSVEDRSGGYNEQFF.

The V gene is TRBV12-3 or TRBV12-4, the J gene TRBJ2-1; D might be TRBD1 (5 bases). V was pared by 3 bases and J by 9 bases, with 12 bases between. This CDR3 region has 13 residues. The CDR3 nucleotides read TGTGCCAGCAGTTTGGGTAGGGGTAGTGAGCAGTTCTTC. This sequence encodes CASSLGRGSEQFF.